Reported below is one T cell receptor beta chain. Next came a second PCR, run for about 6 to 12 cycles, which used a sample-barcoded 5' primer along with a J-beta primer mix. Via MiXCR, TCRdb re-called the 5' RACE reads, giving one row per CDR3 protein. This sample has fewer than 750,000 distinct CDR3 sequences, with roughly 48% found just once. These data come from a study of blood T cells in healthy people across ages. The CDR3 runs to 14 residues. Trimming removed 6 bases from V and 6 bases from J; junction bases left unmatched: 9. The sample taken for sequencing was blood. The rearrangement links TRBV12-3 or TRBV12-4 to TRBJ1-1; 8 nucleotides align to TRBD1. This TCR was recovered from a man older than 75 in good health. CDR3 region: CASSLGQVRAEAFF. The CDR3 DNA reads as TGTGCCAGCAGCTTGGGACAGGTCAGAGCTGAAGCTTTCTTT.